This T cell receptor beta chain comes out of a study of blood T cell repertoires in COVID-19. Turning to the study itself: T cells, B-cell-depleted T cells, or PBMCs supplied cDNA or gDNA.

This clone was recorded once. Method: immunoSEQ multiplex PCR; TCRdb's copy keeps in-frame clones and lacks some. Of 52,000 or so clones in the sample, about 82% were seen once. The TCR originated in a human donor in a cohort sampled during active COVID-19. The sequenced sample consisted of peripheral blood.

The CDR3 region has the DNA TGTGCCAGCGCTATGATGGGGGCGGACACTGAAGCTTTCTTT. Translation gives CASAMMGADTEAFF. J is TRBJ1-1 and V is TRBV7-9, with D tentatively TRBD1 (6 bases). The CDR3 is 14 amino acids. The germline V and J ends were trimmed by 8 bases and 3 bases, with 16 bases remaining between them. In germline, CDR1 is SEHNR, CDR2 FQNEAQ (reference sequence).